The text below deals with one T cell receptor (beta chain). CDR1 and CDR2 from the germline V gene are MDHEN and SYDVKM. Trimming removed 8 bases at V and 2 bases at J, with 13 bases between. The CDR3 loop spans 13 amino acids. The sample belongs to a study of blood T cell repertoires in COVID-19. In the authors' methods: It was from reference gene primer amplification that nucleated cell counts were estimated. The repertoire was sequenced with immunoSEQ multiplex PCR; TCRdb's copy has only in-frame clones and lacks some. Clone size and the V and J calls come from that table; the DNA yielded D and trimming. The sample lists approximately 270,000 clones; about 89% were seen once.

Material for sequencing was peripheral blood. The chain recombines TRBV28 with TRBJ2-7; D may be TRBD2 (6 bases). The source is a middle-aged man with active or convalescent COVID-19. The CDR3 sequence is CASGGLSPYEQYF. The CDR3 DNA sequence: TGTGCCAGCGGAGGGCTCTCACCCTACGAGCAGTACTTC.